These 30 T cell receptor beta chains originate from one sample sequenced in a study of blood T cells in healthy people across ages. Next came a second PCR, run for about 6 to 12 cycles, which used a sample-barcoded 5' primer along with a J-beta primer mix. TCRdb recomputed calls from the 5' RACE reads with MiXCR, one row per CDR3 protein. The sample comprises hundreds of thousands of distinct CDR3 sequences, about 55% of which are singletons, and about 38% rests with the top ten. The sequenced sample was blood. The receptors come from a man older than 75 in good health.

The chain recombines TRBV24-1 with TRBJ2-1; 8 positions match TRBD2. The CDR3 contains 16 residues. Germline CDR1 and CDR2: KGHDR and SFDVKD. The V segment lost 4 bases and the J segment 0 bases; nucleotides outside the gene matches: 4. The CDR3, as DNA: TGTGCCACCAGTGACTTTCTAGCGGGCTCCTACAATGAGCAGTTCTTC. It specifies CATSDFLAGSYNEQFF.

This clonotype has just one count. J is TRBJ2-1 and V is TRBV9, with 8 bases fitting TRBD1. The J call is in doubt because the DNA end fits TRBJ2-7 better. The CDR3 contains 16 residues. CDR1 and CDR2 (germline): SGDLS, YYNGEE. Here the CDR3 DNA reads TGTGCCAGCAGCGGACAACAGGGGGGAGCCTACAATGAGCAGTACTTC. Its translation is CASSGQQGGAYNEQYF.

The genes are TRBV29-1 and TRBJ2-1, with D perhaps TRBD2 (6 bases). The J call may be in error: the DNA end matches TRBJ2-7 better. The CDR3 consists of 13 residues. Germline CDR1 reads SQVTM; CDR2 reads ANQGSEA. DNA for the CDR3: TGCAGCGTGGGGGGTAGGGCCTACAATGAGCAGTACTTC. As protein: CSVGGRAYNEQYF.

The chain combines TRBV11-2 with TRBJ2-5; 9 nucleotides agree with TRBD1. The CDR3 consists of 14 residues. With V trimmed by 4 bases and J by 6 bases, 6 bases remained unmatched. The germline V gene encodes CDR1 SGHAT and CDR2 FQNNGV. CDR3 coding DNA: TGTGCCAGCAGCTCGGGACAGGGTGGCAAGACCCAGTACTTC. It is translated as CASSSGQGGKTQYF.

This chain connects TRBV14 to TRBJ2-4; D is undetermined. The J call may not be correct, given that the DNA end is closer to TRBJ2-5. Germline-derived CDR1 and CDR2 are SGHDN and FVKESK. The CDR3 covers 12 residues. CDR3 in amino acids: CASNPTGETQYF. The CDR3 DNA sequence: TGTGCCAGCAACCCGACCGGAGAGACCCAGTACTTC.

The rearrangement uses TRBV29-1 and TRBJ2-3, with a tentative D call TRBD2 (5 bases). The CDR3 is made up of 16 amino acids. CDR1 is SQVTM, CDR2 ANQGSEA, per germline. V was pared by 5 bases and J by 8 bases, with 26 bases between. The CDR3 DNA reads TGCAGCGTTTGGAGGAGACCACCTGGCCCCCACGGTACGCAGTATTTT. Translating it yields CSVWRRPPGPHGTQYF.

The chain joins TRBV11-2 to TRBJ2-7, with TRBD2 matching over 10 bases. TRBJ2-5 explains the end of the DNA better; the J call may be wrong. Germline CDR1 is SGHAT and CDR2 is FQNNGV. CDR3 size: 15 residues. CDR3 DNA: TGTGCCAGCAGCTTAAGAGCGGGAGGGGGGGAGACCCAGTACTTC. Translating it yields CASSLRAGGGETQYF.

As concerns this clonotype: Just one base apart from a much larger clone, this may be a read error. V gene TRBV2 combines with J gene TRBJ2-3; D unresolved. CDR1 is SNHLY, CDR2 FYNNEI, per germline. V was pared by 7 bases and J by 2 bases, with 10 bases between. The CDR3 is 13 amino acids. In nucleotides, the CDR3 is TGTGCCAGCAATCGAGCCGTCACAGATACGCAGTATTTT. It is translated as CASNRAVTDTQYF.

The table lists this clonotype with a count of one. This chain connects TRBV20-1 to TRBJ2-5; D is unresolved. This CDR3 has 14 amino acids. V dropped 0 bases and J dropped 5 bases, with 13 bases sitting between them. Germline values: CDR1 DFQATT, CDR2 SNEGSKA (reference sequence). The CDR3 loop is CSARDLGKGETQYF. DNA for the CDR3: TGCAGTGCTAGAGATCTGGGCAAAGGCGAGACCCAGTACTTC.

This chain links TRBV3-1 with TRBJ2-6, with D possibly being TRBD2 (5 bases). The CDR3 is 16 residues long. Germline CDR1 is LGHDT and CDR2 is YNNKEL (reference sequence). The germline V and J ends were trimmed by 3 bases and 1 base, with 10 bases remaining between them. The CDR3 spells CASSQRRTSGANVLTF. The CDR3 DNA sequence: TGTGCCAGCAGCCAGAGAAGGACTTCTGGGGCCAACGTCCTGACTTTC.

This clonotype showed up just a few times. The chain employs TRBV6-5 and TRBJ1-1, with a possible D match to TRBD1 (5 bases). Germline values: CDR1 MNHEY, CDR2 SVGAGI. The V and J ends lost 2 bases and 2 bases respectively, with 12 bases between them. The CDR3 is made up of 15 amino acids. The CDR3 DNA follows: TGTGCCAGCAGTTACGGCGGGGGGATAAACACTGAAGCTTTCTTT. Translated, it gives CASSYGGGINTEAFF.

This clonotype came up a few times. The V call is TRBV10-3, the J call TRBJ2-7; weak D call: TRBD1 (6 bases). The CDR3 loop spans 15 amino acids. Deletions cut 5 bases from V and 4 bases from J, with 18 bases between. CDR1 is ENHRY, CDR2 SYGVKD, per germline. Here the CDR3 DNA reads TGTGCCATCAGTACGGTCCAGGGGATACTTTACGAGCAGTACTTC. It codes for CAISTVQGILYEQYF.

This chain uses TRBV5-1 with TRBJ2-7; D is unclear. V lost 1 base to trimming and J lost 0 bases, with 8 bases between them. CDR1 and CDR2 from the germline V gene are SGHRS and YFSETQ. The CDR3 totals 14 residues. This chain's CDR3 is CASSLIPSSYEQYF. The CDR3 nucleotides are TGCGCCAGCAGCTTGATTCCTTCCTCCTACGAGCAGTACTTC.

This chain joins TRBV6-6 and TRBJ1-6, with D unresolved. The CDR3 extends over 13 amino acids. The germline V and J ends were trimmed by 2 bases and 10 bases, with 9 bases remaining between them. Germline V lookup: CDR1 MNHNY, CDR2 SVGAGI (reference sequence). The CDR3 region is CASSYPEGSPLHF. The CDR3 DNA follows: TGTGCCAGCAGTTACCCGGAGGGCTCACCCCTCCACTTT.

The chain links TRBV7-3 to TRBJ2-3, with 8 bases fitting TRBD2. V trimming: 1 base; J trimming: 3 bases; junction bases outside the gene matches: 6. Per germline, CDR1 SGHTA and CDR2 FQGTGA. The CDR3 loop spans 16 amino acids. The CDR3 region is CASSLMGSGKTDTQYF. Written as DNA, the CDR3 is TGTGCCAGCAGCTTAATGGGTAGCGGGAAAACAGATACGCAGTATTTT.

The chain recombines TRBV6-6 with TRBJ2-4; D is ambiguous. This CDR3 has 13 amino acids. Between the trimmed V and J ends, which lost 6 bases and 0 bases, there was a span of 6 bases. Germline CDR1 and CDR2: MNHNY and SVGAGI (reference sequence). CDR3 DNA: TGTGCCAGCAGAGACTCAGCCAAAAACATTCAGTACTTC. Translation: CASRDSAKNIQYF.

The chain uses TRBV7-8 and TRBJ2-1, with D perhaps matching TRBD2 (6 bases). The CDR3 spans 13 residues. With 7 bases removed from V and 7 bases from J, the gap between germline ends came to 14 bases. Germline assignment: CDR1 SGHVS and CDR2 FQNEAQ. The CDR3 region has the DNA TGTGCCAGCATGAGCGGACTACGGAATGAGCAGTTCTTC. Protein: CASMSGLRNEQFF. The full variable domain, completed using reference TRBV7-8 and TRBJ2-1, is GAGVSQSPRYKVAKRGQDVALRCDPISGHVSLFWYQQALGQGPEFLTYFQNEAQLDKSGLPSDRFFAERPEGSVSTLKIQRTQQEDSAVYLCASMSGLRNEQFFGPGTRLTVL.

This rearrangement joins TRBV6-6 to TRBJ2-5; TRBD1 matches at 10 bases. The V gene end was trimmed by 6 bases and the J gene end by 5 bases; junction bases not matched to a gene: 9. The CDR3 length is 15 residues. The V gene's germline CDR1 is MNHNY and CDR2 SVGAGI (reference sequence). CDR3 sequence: CASSLPGQGLETQYF. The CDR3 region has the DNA TGTGCCAGCAGCTTACCGGGACAGGGGTTGGAGACCCAGTACTTC.

The CDR3 DNA reads as TGTGCCACCGGACAGGGGGGGACCTACGAGCAGTACTTC. Protein: CATGQGGTYEQYF. The chain recombines TRBV28 with TRBJ2-7; 10 nucleotides agree with TRBD1. The germline gives CDR1 MDHEN, CDR2 SYDVKM. The CDR3 is 13 amino acids. V was pared by 10 bases and J by 2 bases, with 5 bases of the junction left unmatched. The full variable domain, completed using reference TRBV28 and TRBJ2-7, is DVKVTQSSRYLVKRTGEKVFLECVQDMDHENMFWYRQDPGLGLRLIYFSYDVKMKEKGDIPEGYSVSREKKERFSLILESASTNQTSMYLCATGQGGTYEQYFGPGTRLTVT.

The CDR3 bases are TGTGCCAGCAGCTCACAGGGTCGGGAGGAGGCCCAGTACTTC. Amino acids: CASSSQGREEAQYF. V usage is TRBV7-9 and J usage is TRBJ2-5, with D perhaps TRBD2 (7 bases). Germline CDR1 is SEHNR and CDR2 is FQNEAQ (reference sequence). The germline V and J ends were trimmed by 4 bases and 9 bases, with 18 bases remaining between them. The CDR3 is 14 amino acids.

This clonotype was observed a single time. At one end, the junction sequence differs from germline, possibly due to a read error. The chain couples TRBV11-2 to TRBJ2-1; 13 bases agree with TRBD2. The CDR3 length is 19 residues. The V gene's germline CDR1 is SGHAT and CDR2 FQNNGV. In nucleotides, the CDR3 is TGTGCCAGCAGCGTCCGACTAGCGGGAGGCTCCAGCTCCTACAATAAGCAGTTCTTC. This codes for CASSVRLAGGSSSYNKQFF.

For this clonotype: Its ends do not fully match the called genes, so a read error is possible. This chain's CDR3 is CANSLLTSGSEQFF. Written as DNA, the CDR3 is TGTGCCAACAGCTTGCTGACTAGCGGGAGTGAGCAGTTCTTC. The rearrangement uses TRBV11-2 and TRBJ2-1; 12 nucleotides line up with TRBD2. The CDR3 loop spans 14 amino acids. Germline V gives CDR1 SGHAT, CDR2 FQNNGV. Full variable domain (outside the CDR3, taken from reference TRBV11-2 and TRBJ2-1): EAGVAQSPRYKIIEKRQSVAFWCNPISGHATLYWYQQILGQGPKLLIQFQNNGVVDDSQLPKDRFSAERLKGVDSTLKIQPAKLEDSAVYLCANSLLTSGSEQFFGPGTRLTVL.

CDR3 protein: CASSYAGLAGRSNEQFF. CDR3 DNA sequence: TGTGCCAGCAGTTACGCCGGACTAGCGGGAAGGTCGAATGAGCAGTTCTTC. The chain combines TRBV6-5 with TRBJ2-1, with 12 bases matching TRBD2. Losses at the gene ends were 2 bases for V and 7 bases for J; bases not matched to a gene: 9. This CDR3 is built from 17 residues. Germline V gene lookup returns CDR1 MNHEY and CDR2 SVGAGI.

The CDR3: CSVEDLDGPRGTQYF. CDR3 coding DNA: TGCAGCGTTGAAGACCTTGACGGACCAAGAGGGACCCAGTACTTC. V usage is TRBV29-1 and J usage is TRBJ2-5; D uncertain. CDR1 and CDR2 (germline): SQVTM, ANQGSEA. V was trimmed by 0 bases and J by 7 bases, leaving 18 bases between them. This CDR3 contains 15 residues.

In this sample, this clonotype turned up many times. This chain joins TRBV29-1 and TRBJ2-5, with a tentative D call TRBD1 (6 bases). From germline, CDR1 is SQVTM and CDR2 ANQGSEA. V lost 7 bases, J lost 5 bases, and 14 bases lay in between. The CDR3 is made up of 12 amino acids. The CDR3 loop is CSALTGSETQYF. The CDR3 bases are TGCAGCGCTTTAACAGGGTCGGAGACCCAGTACTTC. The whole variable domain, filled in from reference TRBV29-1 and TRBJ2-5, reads SAVISQKPSRDICQRGTSLTIQCQVDSQVTMMFWYRQQPGQSLTLIATANQGSEATYESGFVIDKFPISRPNLTFSTLTVSNMSPEDSSIYLCSALTGSETQYFGPGTRLLVL.

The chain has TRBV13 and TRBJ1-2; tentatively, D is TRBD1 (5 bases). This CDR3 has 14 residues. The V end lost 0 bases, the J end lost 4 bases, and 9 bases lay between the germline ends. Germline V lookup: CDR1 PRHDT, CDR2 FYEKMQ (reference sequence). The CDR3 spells CASSLGAGTYGYTF. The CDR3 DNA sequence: TGTGCCAGCAGCTTAGGGGCAGGGACCTATGGCTACACCTTC.

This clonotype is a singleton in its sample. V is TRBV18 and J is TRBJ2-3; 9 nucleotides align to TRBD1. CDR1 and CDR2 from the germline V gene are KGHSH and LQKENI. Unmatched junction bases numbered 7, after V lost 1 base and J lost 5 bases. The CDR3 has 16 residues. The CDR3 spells CASSPLPQGAKDTQYF. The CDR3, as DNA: TGTGCCAGCTCACCACTGCCACAGGGGGCGAAAGATACGCAGTATTTT. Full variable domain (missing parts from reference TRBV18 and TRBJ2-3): NAGVMQNPRHLVRRRGQEARLRCSPMKGHSHVYWYRQLPEEGLKFMVYLQKENIIDESGMPKERFSAEFPKEGPSILRIQQVVRGDSAAYFCASSPLPQGAKDTQYFGPGTRLTVL.

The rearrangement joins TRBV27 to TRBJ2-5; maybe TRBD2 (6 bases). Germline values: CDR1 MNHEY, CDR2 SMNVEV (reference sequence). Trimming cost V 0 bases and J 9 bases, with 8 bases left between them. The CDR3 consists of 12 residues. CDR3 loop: CASSLSGGSQYF. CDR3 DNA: TGTGCCAGCAGTTTATCCGGGGGATCCCAGTACTTC.

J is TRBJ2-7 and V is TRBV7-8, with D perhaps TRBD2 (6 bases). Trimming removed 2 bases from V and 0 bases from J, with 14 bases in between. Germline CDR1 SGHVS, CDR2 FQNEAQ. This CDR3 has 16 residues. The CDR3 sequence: CASSLKERDFSYEQYF. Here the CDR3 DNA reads TGTGCCAGCAGCTTAAAGGAACGGGACTTCTCCTACGAGCAGTACTTC.

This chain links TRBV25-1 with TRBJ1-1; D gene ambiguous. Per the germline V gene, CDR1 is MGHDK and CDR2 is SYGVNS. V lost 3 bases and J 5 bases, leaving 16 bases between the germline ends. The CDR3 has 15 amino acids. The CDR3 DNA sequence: TGTGCCAGCAGTGATTCGACAAGGGCCTCAACTGAAGCTTTCTTT. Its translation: CASSDSTRASTEAFF.